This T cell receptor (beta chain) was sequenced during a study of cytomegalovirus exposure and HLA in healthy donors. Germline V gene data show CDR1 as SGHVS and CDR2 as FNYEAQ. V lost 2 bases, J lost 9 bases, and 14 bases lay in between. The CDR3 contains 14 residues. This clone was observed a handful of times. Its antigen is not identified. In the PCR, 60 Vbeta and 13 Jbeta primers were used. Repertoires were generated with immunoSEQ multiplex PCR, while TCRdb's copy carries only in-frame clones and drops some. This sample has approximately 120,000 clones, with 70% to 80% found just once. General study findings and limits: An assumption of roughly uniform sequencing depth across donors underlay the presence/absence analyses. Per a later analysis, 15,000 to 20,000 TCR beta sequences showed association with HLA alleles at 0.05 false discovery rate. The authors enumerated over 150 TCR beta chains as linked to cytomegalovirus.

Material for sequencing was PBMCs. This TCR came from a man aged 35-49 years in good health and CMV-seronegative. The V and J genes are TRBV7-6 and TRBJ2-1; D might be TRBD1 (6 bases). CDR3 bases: TGTGCCAGCAGCTTAACAGGGAGTTGGGGTGAGCAGTTCTTC. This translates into CASSLTGSWGEQFF. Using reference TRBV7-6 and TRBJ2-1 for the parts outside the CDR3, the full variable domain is GAGVSQSPRYKVTKRGQDVALRCDPISGHVSLYWYRQALGQGPEFLTYFNYEAQQDKSGLPNDRFSAERPEGSISTLTIQRTEQRDSAMYRCASSLTGSWGEQFFGPGTRLTVL.